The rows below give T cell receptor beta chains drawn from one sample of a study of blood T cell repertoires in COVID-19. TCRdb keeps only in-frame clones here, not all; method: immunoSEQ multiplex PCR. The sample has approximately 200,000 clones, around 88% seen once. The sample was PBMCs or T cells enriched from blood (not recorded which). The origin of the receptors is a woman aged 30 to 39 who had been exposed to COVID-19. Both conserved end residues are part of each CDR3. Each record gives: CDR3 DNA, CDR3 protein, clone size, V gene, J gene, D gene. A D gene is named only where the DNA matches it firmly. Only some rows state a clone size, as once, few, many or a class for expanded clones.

CDR3nt: TGCGCCAGCAGCCAAGAGTTTCCGGCTCTGGGGGGGACCCAGTACTTC; CDR3aa: CASSQEFPALGGTQYF; abundance: NA; v_gene: TRBV4-1; j_gene: TRBJ2-5; d_gene: NA
CDR3nt: TGTGCCAGTAGCCAGCAGGGGGCCTATGGCTACACCTTC; CDR3aa: CASSQQGAYGYTF; abundance: few; v_gene: TRBV19; j_gene: TRBJ1-2; d_gene: TRBD1
CDR3nt: TGTGCCATCAGTGAGGCGGATAATCAGCCCCAGCATTTT; CDR3aa: CAISEADNQPQHF; abundance: NA; v_gene: TRBV10-3; j_gene: TRBJ1-5; d_gene: NA
CDR3nt: TGTGCCAGCAGCTTAGCGAGCTGGGACAGGTTGCCCCGGACAGATACGCAGTATTTT; CDR3aa: CASSLASWDRLPRTDTQYF; abundance: NA; v_gene: TRBV7-9; j_gene: TRBJ2-3; d_gene: TRBD1
CDR3nt: TGTGCTAGTGGTTTGACCGACAGGGGCAATCAGCCCCAGCATTTT; CDR3aa: CASGLTDRGNQPQHF; abundance: NA; v_gene: TRBV12-5; j_gene: TRBJ1-5; d_gene: TRBD1
CDR3nt: TGTGCCAGTAGGGGGGCTAATCAGCCCCAGCATTTT; CDR3aa: CASRGANQPQHF; abundance: NA; v_gene: TRBV19; j_gene: TRBJ1-5; d_gene: NA
CDR3nt: TGTGCCAGCAGAATGGTTCCCCCACACACAGATACGCAGTATTTT; CDR3aa: CASRMVPPHTDTQYF; abundance: NA; v_gene: TRBV7-8; j_gene: TRBJ2-3; d_gene: NA
CDR3nt: TGTGCCAGCAGCCCAGGACTAGCGGGGGTAATAGAGCAGTACTTC; CDR3aa: CASSPGLAGVIEQYF; abundance: NA; v_gene: TRBV7-8; j_gene: TRBJ2-7; d_gene: TRBD2
CDR3nt: TGTGCCAGCAGTCCTAGCGGGGGGGTCTCCTACAATGAGCAGTTCTTC; CDR3aa: CASSPSGGVSYNEQFF; abundance: NA; v_gene: TRBV14; j_gene: TRBJ2-1; d_gene: TRBD2
CDR3nt: TGTGCCAGCAGTCATCAGACAGGCCCCAATTCACCCCTCCACTTT; CDR3aa: CASSHQTGPNSPLHF; abundance: NA; v_gene: TRBV27; j_gene: TRBJ1-6; d_gene: NA
CDR3nt: TGTGCCAGCAGCACCCCGGGAGCCATGGGAGGAAACACCATATATTTT; CDR3aa: CASSTPGAMGGNTIYF; abundance: NA; v_gene: TRBV9; j_gene: TRBJ1-3; d_gene: NA
CDR3nt: TGTGCCAGTTTTGGGGAGGTGCGGCCCTTTAACTATGGCTACACCTTC; CDR3aa: CASFGEVRPFNYGYTF; abundance: NA; v_gene: TRBV19; j_gene: TRBJ1-2; d_gene: NA
CDR3nt: TGTGCCAGCAGCGGGACAGAAGTTAGCTCCTATAATTCACCCCTCCACTTT; CDR3aa: CASSGTEVSSYNSPLHF; abundance: once; v_gene: TRBV11-2; j_gene: TRBJ1-6; d_gene: TRBD1
CDR3nt: TGTGCCAGTAGTCAAACGGGGGAGACCCAGTACTTC; CDR3aa: CASSQTGETQYF; abundance: NA; v_gene: TRBV19; j_gene: TRBJ2-5; d_gene: NA
CDR3nt: TGTGCCAGCAGCCGACAGGGAAACTATGGCTACACCTTC; CDR3aa: CASSRQGNYGYTF; abundance: once; v_gene: TRBV3-1/TRBV3-2; j_gene: TRBJ1-2; d_gene: TRBD1
CDR3nt: TGTGCCAGCAGTTGGGCGCCGGACTATGGCTACACCTTC; CDR3aa: CASSWAPDYGYTF; abundance: NA; v_gene: TRBV13; j_gene: TRBJ1-2; d_gene: NA
CDR3nt: TGTGCCAGTAGTATCACAGGCACGACCAATCAGCCCCAGCATTTT; CDR3aa: CASSITGTTNQPQHF; abundance: once; v_gene: TRBV19; j_gene: TRBJ1-5; d_gene: NA
CDR3nt: TGTGCCAGCAGCCAAGCGTCTGCACGGGAGACCCAGTACTTC; CDR3aa: CASSQASARETQYF; abundance: medium-sized; v_gene: TRBV3-1/TRBV3-2; j_gene: TRBJ2-5; d_gene: NA
CDR3nt: TGCGCCAGCAGCTTGGCCTATAGCGGGGGGGCCGGCAATGAGCAGTTCTTC; CDR3aa: CASSLAYSGGAGNEQFF; abundance: NA; v_gene: TRBV5-1; j_gene: TRBJ2-1; d_gene: TRBD2
CDR3nt: TGTGCCAGCAGCGTAGTAGGGGGCGCGGACGAGCAGTACTTC; CDR3aa: CASSVVGGADEQYF; abundance: NA; v_gene: TRBV9; j_gene: TRBJ2-7; d_gene: TRBD1
CDR3nt: TGCAGCGTTCCCGGGAACACTGAAGCTTTCTTT; CDR3aa: CSVPGNTEAFF; abundance: NA; v_gene: TRBV29-1; j_gene: TRBJ1-1; d_gene: NA
CDR3nt: TGCGCCAGCAGCTTGGTTAGATTGGGGGCCAGGTCTTCTAGCACAGATACGCAGTATTTT; CDR3aa: CASSLVRLGARSSSTDTQYF; abundance: NA; v_gene: TRBV5-1; j_gene: TRBJ2-3; d_gene: NA
CDR3nt: TGTGCCAGCAGTTACTCAGACAGGGGTCTCGGTATGGCTTTCTTT; CDR3aa: CASSYSDRGLGMAFF; abundance: NA; v_gene: TRBV6-5; j_gene: TRBJ1-1; d_gene: TRBD1
CDR3nt: TGTGCCAGCAGCTTAGAGGGACAGACCTCTGGGGCCAACGTCCTGACTTTC; CDR3aa: CASSLEGQTSGANVLTF; abundance: NA; v_gene: TRBV7-3; j_gene: TRBJ2-6; d_gene: TRBD1
CDR3nt: TGCGCCAGCAGCGTCCCGCAGGGGGCTTTGGACGAGCAGTACTTC; CDR3aa: CASSVPQGALDEQYF; abundance: NA; v_gene: TRBV5-1; j_gene: TRBJ2-7; d_gene: TRBD1
CDR3nt: TGTGCCTGGAGTGTGGGCCTTGTGGTGGGAGAAGGCTATGGCTACACCTTC; CDR3aa: CAWSVGLVVGEGYGYTF; abundance: NA; v_gene: TRBV30; j_gene: TRBJ1-2; d_gene: NA
CDR3nt: TGTGCCAGTAAACCCCTTCAGGGTAGCTATGGCTACACCTTC; CDR3aa: CASKPLQGSYGYTF; abundance: NA; v_gene: TRBV11-2; j_gene: TRBJ1-2; d_gene: NA
CDR3nt: TGTGCCAGCAGCTTGTGGGGGACAAAAGTACTGAACACTGAAGCTTTCTTT; CDR3aa: CASSLWGTKVLNTEAFF; abundance: once; v_gene: TRBV7-9; j_gene: TRBJ1-1; d_gene: NA
CDR3nt: TGTGCCAGTAGTATACGGGGAAGCTCCTATAATTCACCCCTCCACTTT; CDR3aa: CASSIRGSSYNSPLHF; abundance: NA; v_gene: TRBV19; j_gene: TRBJ1-6; d_gene: NA
CDR3nt: TGTGCCTGGAGACCACGGGGGATTTTAATGTTTGACTACACCTTC; CDR3aa: CAWRPRGILMFDYTF; abundance: NA; v_gene: TRBV30; j_gene: TRBJ1-2; d_gene: NA
CDR3nt: TGTGCCTGGAGTGTATATGGGGGGGCGCCGACTGAAGCTTTCTTT; CDR3aa: CAWSVYGGAPTEAFF; abundance: NA; v_gene: TRBV30; j_gene: TRBJ1-1; d_gene: NA
CDR3nt: TGTGCCACCAGTGCAGTAGCGGGGGGCGTTAGCTCCTACAATGAGCAGTTCTTC; CDR3aa: CATSAVAGGVSSYNEQFF; abundance: NA; v_gene: TRBV24-1; j_gene: TRBJ2-1; d_gene: TRBD2
CDR3nt: TGTGCCAGCAGCGACGGACAGGGGGACACCTTC; CDR3aa: CASSDGQGDTF; abundance: NA; v_gene: TRBV7-6; j_gene: TRBJ1-2; d_gene: TRBD1
CDR3nt: TGTGCCACAGCAAGAACAGGGGGGACCCAGTACTTC; CDR3aa: CATARTGGTQYF; abundance: NA; v_gene: TRBV27; j_gene: TRBJ2-5; d_gene: TRBD1
CDR3nt: TGTGCCAGCAGTTTTCTTAACCGAGGGAGGAGTAATCAGCCCCAGCATTTT; CDR3aa: CASSFLNRGRSNQPQHF; abundance: NA; v_gene: TRBV28; j_gene: TRBJ1-5; d_gene: NA
CDR3nt: TGTGCCACCAGTGATCCGGGCCAGGGAGCCAAAAACATTCAGTACTTC; CDR3aa: CATSDPGQGAKNIQYF; abundance: NA; v_gene: TRBV24-1; j_gene: TRBJ2-4; d_gene: NA
CDR3nt: TGCGCCAGCAGCTTGGTTGGGACAGGGACACAAGAGACCCAGTACTTC; CDR3aa: CASSLVGTGTQETQYF; abundance: NA; v_gene: TRBV5-1; j_gene: TRBJ2-5; d_gene: TRBD1
CDR3nt: TGTGCCAGTAGGAGACAGGGTAGCTCCTACGAGCAGTACTTC; CDR3aa: CASRRQGSSYEQYF; abundance: NA; v_gene: TRBV19; j_gene: TRBJ2-7; d_gene: TRBD1
CDR3nt: TGTGCCACCAGCAGTGACAGGGTTTTGAGCAATCAGCCCCAGCATTTT; CDR3aa: CATSSDRVLSNQPQHF; abundance: NA; v_gene: TRBV15; j_gene: TRBJ1-5; d_gene: TRBD1
CDR3nt: TGTGCCACCAGCAGAGAGGGACAGAACCGGGGCGGGGAGCTGTTTTTT; CDR3aa: CATSREGQNRGGELFF; abundance: NA; v_gene: TRBV15; j_gene: TRBJ2-2; d_gene: TRBD1
CDR3nt: TGTGCCAGCAGTTTTCGGGACAGGGGGATGTGGACTGAAGCTTTCTTT; CDR3aa: CASSFRDRGMWTEAFF; abundance: NA; v_gene: TRBV27; j_gene: TRBJ1-1; d_gene: TRBD1
CDR3nt: TGCGCCAGCAGCTTGGAGGCCCGGGGGATCACTGAAGCTTTCTTT; CDR3aa: CASSLEARGITEAFF; abundance: NA; v_gene: TRBV5-1; j_gene: TRBJ1-1; d_gene: NA
CDR3nt: TGTGCCAGCAGTGATTCGGGTCCTTTCGGCTACACCTTC; CDR3aa: CASSDSGPFGYTF; abundance: NA; v_gene: TRBV25-1; j_gene: TRBJ1-2; d_gene: NA
CDR3nt: TGTGCCAGCAGCTTAGGGCGGAACCAAGAGACCCAGTACTTC; CDR3aa: CASSLGRNQETQYF; abundance: NA; v_gene: TRBV11-3; j_gene: TRBJ2-5; d_gene: NA
CDR3nt: TGTGCCACCAGTGATCCTCGACAGGGCCCGAATCAGCCCCAGCATTTT; CDR3aa: CATSDPRQGPNQPQHF; abundance: NA; v_gene: TRBV24-1; j_gene: TRBJ1-5; d_gene: TRBD1
CDR3nt: TGTGCCAGCAGCCAAGCGTTCAGACTCTCCTATAATTCACCCCTCCACTTT; CDR3aa: CASSQAFRLSYNSPLHF; abundance: NA; v_gene: TRBV3-1/TRBV3-2; j_gene: TRBJ1-6; d_gene: NA
CDR3nt: TGCGCCAGCAGCTTGGCCTCAGGGGGCACTGAAGCTTTCTTT; CDR3aa: CASSLASGGTEAFF; abundance: many; v_gene: TRBV5-1; j_gene: TRBJ1-1; d_gene: TRBD1
CDR3nt: TGTGCCAGCAGCGCCAGACAGGGAACCCAAAGGGATACGCAGTATTTT; CDR3aa: CASSARQGTQRDTQYF; abundance: NA; v_gene: TRBV9; j_gene: TRBJ2-3; d_gene: TRBD1
CDR3nt: TGTGCCAGCAGCCCATTACAGGGGATTTCACCCCTCCACTTT; CDR3aa: CASSPLQGISPLHF; abundance: once; v_gene: TRBV7-3; j_gene: TRBJ1-6; d_gene: TRBD1
CDR3nt: TGCGCCAGCAGCCCCAGACTAGCAGACACAGATACGCAGTATTTT; CDR3aa: CASSPRLADTDTQYF; abundance: NA; v_gene: TRBV10-2; j_gene: TRBJ2-3; d_gene: TRBD2
CDR3nt: TGTGCCAGCAAACGGCAGGGTGGGAATGAAGCTTTCTTT; CDR3aa: CASKRQGGNEAFF; abundance: few; v_gene: TRBV12-3/TRBV12-4; j_gene: TRBJ1-1; d_gene: NA
CDR3nt: TGTGCCAGCAGCATGGACAGGAACTCCTACGAGCAGTACTTC; CDR3aa: CASSMDRNSYEQYF; abundance: NA; v_gene: TRBV5-5; j_gene: TRBJ2-7; d_gene: TRBD1
CDR3nt: TGTGCCAGCACAACCCAGGGAAATTCACCCCTCCACTTT; CDR3aa: CASTTQGNSPLHF; abundance: NA; v_gene: TRBV12-3/TRBV12-4; j_gene: TRBJ1-6; d_gene: NA
CDR3nt: TGTGCCAGCAAGGACAGGGAAAAAGAACGGAATGGCTACACCTTC; CDR3aa: CASKDREKERNGYTF; abundance: NA; v_gene: TRBV6-5; j_gene: TRBJ1-2; d_gene: TRBD1
CDR3nt: TGTGCCAGCAGCTTAGTGACAGCAACGAACTATGGCTACACCTTC; CDR3aa: CASSLVTATNYGYTF; abundance: NA; v_gene: TRBV7-2; j_gene: TRBJ1-2; d_gene: NA